Included here is one TCR beta chain sequence, with context. The sample is drawn from a study of blood T cell repertoires in COVID-19. Across the study: Samples taken during acute and convalescent COVID-19 were collected in the United States, Italy and Spain. The analysed material was cDNA or gDNA that came from T cells, B-cell-depleted T cells, or PBMCs.

The germline CDR1 and CDR2 sequences are SGHDN and FVKESK. This CDR3 has 12 residues. V lost 8 bases, J lost 7 bases, and 14 bases lay in between. Study processing details: Nucleated cell number was recorded as an estimate derived from reference gene primer amplification. The method was immunoSEQ multiplex PCR; TCRdb's version includes in-frame clones alone and lacks a portion of them. Clone size and V and J calls were adopted from that table, with D and trimming inferred from the DNA. The table records about 260,000 clones, 86% of them present only once. Sequenced: peripheral blood. This sequence originates from a man aged 18 to 35 with active or convalescent COVID-19. The rearrangement joins TRBV14 to TRBJ2-5, with D possibly being TRBD2 (5 bases). The CDR3 region is CASRGGPGTQYF. The DNA of the CDR3 is TGTGCCAGCCGGGGTGGGCCGGGGACCCAGTACTTC.